The clone carrying this TCR beta chain has more than one count but fewer than ten. TCRdb re-derived calls from the RT-PCR reads in MiXCR, one entry per CDR3 protein. The table includes almost 700,000 distinct CDR3 sequences, around 14% detected once. This TCR came from a female donor in good health, serving as a healthy control. The material sequenced was memory CD4+ T cells from blood.

CDR3 region: CASSQKFSTDTQYF. DNA of the CDR3: TGTGCCAGCAGCCAGAAATTTAGCACAGATACGCAGTATTTT. The chain combines TRBV6-5 with TRBJ2-3; D gene unclear. V was cut by 6 bases and J by 0 bases, with 10 bases left in between. This CDR3 spans 14 amino acids. Germline V gene data show CDR1 as MNHEY and CDR2 as SVGAGI.